Shown below are 13 T cell receptor beta chains from a single sample sequenced in a study of blood T cell repertoires in COVID-19. Clones were sequenced by immunoSEQ multiplex PCR, and TCRdb holds only the in-frame ones, with some missing. The data show approximately 150,000 clones, roughly 89% seen once. The sequencing input was peripheral blood. The receptors shown here come from a human donor in a cohort sampled during active COVID-19.

This clone was detected only a few times. The chain has TRBV18 and TRBJ1-1, with 10 bases that match TRBD1. J lost 7 bases, V lost 6 bases, and 11 bases had no gene match. The germline CDR1 and CDR2 sequences are KGHSH and LQKENI. The CDR3 spans 15 residues. The CDR3 sequence: CASSPPTGGSREAFF. The CDR3 DNA reads as TGTGCCAGCTCGCCCCCGACAGGGGGCTCGCGTGAAGCTTTCTTT.

The rearrangement joins TRBV5-3 to TRBJ1-4; D may be TRBD1 (6 bases). TRBV5-3 qualifies as an ORF whose function is uncertain. The CDR3 consists of 17 residues. Deletions cut 4 bases from V and 0 bases from J, with 16 bases between. CDR3 coding DNA: TGTGCCAGAAGCCTCCCGACAGGTATAGCAACTAATGAAAAACTGTTTTTT. Translation gives CARSLPTGIATNEKLFF.

The CDR3 reads CASSLGTGGNTIYF. The CDR3 bases are TGTGCCAGCAGCTTGGGGACAGGTGGAAACACCATATATTTT. The J gene is TRBJ1-3, the V gene TRBV5-6; 7 nucleotides agree with TRBD1. The CDR3 is 14 residues long. Germline CDR1 reads SGHDT; CDR2 reads YYEEEE. The ends lost 0 bases at V and 3 bases at J; junction bases unmatched: 0.

This chain links TRBV5-8 with TRBJ1-1; D perhaps matches TRBD1 (5 bases). Germline assignment: CDR1 SGHTS and CDR2 YDEGEE. This CDR3 spans 14 amino acids. V lost 0 bases to trimming and J lost 9 bases, with 15 bases between them. CDR3 residues: CASSLGDSGAKAFF. For the CDR3, the DNA is TGTGCCAGCAGCTTGGGGGACTCCGGAGCGAAAGCTTTCTTT.

The rearrangement uses TRBV9 and TRBJ2-3, with TRBD2 matching 9 bases. V trimming: 6 bases; J trimming: 3 bases; junction bases outside the gene matches: 8. Germline loops: CDR1 SGDLS, CDR2 YYNGEE. This CDR3 has 15 amino acids. For the CDR3, the DNA is TGTGCCAGCATGAGCGGGAGGAGGGTAACAGATACGCAGTATTTT. The encoded protein is CASMSGRRVTDTQYF.

The rearrangement uses TRBV19 and TRBJ1-1, with D tentatively TRBD1 (5 bases). Germline values: CDR1 LNHDA, CDR2 SQIVND (reference sequence). V gave up 5 bases and J gave up 4 bases, with 14 bases separating them. The CDR3 length is 14 residues. CDR3 coding DNA: TGTGCCAGTAGTCCGCACGGGGGAGGCACTGAAGCTTTCTTT. Translating gives CASSPHGGGTEAFF.

As for this clone: This sample also contains other DNA sequences that code for the same CDR3. The chain has TRBV19 and TRBJ2-7; D may be TRBD2 (6 bases). Trimming took off 4 bases at V and 4 bases at J, with 8 bases between the two ends. The length of the CDR3 is 12 residues. Germline-derived CDR1 and CDR2 are LNHDA and SQIVND (reference sequence). CDR3: CASSTSGYEQYF. The CDR3 nucleotides read TGTGCCAGTAGTACCAGCGGGTACGAGCAGTACTTC.

The chain recombines TRBV5-1 with TRBJ2-7, with TRBD1 as a possible D gene (7 bases). V gave up 6 bases and J gave up 0 bases, with 13 bases separating them. The CDR3 has 14 residues. From germline, CDR1 is SGHRS and CDR2 YFSETQ. CDR3 region: CASTAGQISYEQYF. In DNA form, the CDR3 reads TGCGCCAGCACCGCGGGACAGATCTCCTACGAGCAGTACTTC.

The genes are TRBV6-5 and TRBJ1-2, with D tentatively TRBD1 (5 bases). The CDR3 is 14 residues long. V lost 0 bases to trimming and J lost 9 bases, with 14 bases between them. The germline V gene encodes CDR1 MNHEY and CDR2 SVGAGI. The CDR3 loop is CASSYSDRGGSYTF. CDR3 nucleotides: TGTGCCAGCAGTTACTCCGATAGGGGAGGGAGCTACACCTTC.

V gene TRBV10-3 combines with J gene TRBJ2-7, with 8 bases identical to TRBD1. CDR1 ENHRY and CDR2 SYGVKD come from the germline V gene. The V segment lost 4 bases and the J segment 6 bases; nucleotides outside the gene matches: 17. The CDR3 consists of 17 residues. DNA of the CDR3: TGTGCCATCAGTGCCCAGGACAGGGTTTCGAGGTCCGGCGAGCAGTACTTC. Encoded protein: CAISAQDRVSRSGEQYF.

The V gene is TRBV5-5, the J gene TRBJ2-1; possible D gene TRBD2, 6 bases. Germline V gene sequence: CDR1 SGHKS, CDR2 YYEKEE (reference sequence). This CDR3 has 14 residues. V dropped 2 bases and J dropped 4 bases, with 10 bases sitting between them. CDR3 in amino acids: CASSFGGEYNEQFF. CDR3 nucleotide sequence: TGTGCCAGCAGCTTTGGCGGGGAGTACAATGAGCAGTTCTTC.

The V call is TRBV30, the J call TRBJ1-1; D uncertain. The CDR3 totals 12 residues. V lost 3 bases and J 5 bases, leaving 10 bases between the germline ends. Germline loops: CDR1 GTSNPN, CDR2 SVGIG (reference sequence). The CDR3 DNA reads as TGTGCCTGGAGCGCGCGGATAACTGAAGCTTTCTTT. Translating gives CAWSARITEAFF. The whole variable domain, remainder taken from reference TRBV30 and TRBJ1-1, is SQTIHQWPATLVQPVGSPLSLECTVEGTSNPNLYWYRQAAGRGLQLLFYSVGIGQISSEVPQNLSASRPQDRQFILSSKKLLLSDSGFYLCAWSARITEAFFGQGTRLTVV.

V usage is TRBV28 and J usage is TRBJ2-7, with D perhaps matching TRBD2 (5 bases). Per the germline V gene, CDR1 is MDHEN and CDR2 is SYDVKM. The CDR3 extends over 13 amino acids. Deletions cut 3 bases from V and 5 bases from J, with 11 bases between. As DNA, the CDR3 is TGTGCCAGCAGTTTCCGAGGGTCCCACGAGCAGTACTTC. Translated: CASSFRGSHEQYF.